The source of this T cell receptor (beta chain) is a study of Ad26.COV2.S vaccination and SARS-CoV-2 variants. Study-wide results and limits: Ad26.COV2.S recipients had broader spike-specific TCRs (P = 0.0014).

As concerns this clone: As yet, its antigen is unknown.

The sample's treatment: roughly 18 received Ad26.COV2.S at low or high dose, single or two shots; about 5 received placebo; per-sample allocation not given. At day 63 after the first vaccine or placebo injection, samples were drawn. The administered vaccine (an Ad26 vector) expressed Wuhan-strain SARS-CoV-2 spike. This CDR3 is built from 13 residues. V was trimmed by 6 bases and J by 9 bases, leaving 12 bases between them. Germline values: CDR1 MNHEY, CDR2 SMNVEV (reference sequence). Some clones are missing from TCRdb's copy, which holds only in-frame ones; the method was immunoSEQ multiplex PCR. The sample yields about 370,000 clones, 70% to 90% seen once.

V gene TRBV27 combines with J gene TRBJ1-6; the D is unclear. The specimen comprised peripheral blood, sampled in a trial of Ad26.COV2.S vaccine versus placebo. This TCR came from a person aged 18-60 years who received the Ad26.COV2.S COVID-19 vaccine or a placebo. This CDR3 is CASSILVGSPLHF. In DNA form, the CDR3 reads TGTGCCAGCAGCATTCTTGTTGGTTCACCCCTCCACTTT.